The clone carrying this TCR beta chain has just a few counts. The data derive from a study of blood T cell repertoires in COVID-19. At the level of the study: Spain, Italy and the United States supplied samples that represented acute and convalescent COVID-19. PBMCs, B-cell-depleted T cells, or T cells were the source of the cDNA or gDNA that made up the material.

Germline-derived CDR1 and CDR2 are LGHNA and YNFKEQ. Trimming cost V 4 bases and J 1 base; bases outside gene matches: 4. This CDR3 is 16 amino acids long. Study processing details: Estimates of nucleated cell counts were drawn from the amplification of reference gene primers. Sequencing used immunoSEQ multiplex PCR; TCRdb keeps in-frame clones, though not all of them. D and trimming were read from the DNA, whereas the V and J calls and clone size are those reported in that table. Among 58,000 or so clones listed, 65% to 75% were seen once. The chain has TRBV4-2 and TRBJ2-1; 10 bases match TRBD2. Input material: peripheral blood. This TCR came from an elderly woman with acute or convalescent COVID-19. The CDR3 sequence is CASSRTSGSSYNEQFF. CDR3 sequence (DNA): TGTGCCAGCAGCCGGACTAGCGGATCTTCCTACAATGAGCAGTTCTTC.